The 27 T cell receptor beta chains in this list originate from one sample, sequenced in a study of blood T cell repertoires in COVID-19. Measured with immunoSEQ multiplex PCR; TCRdb has only the in-frame clones, and not every one. Altogether 320,000 or so clones are present, roughly 87% being singletons, with the ten largest covering approximately 1%. Sequencing input: PBMCs or T cells enriched from blood (not recorded which). The receptors were gathered from a woman in her twenties or thirties who had recovered from COVID-19.

J is TRBJ2-5 and V is TRBV6-1; the D gene is possibly TRBD2 (5 bases). Trimming left V 3 bases short and J 7 bases short, with 15 bases between. The CDR3 length is 14 residues. In germline, CDR1 is MNHNS, CDR2 SASEGT. CDR3 residues: CASSEAPRRGTQYF. In nucleotides, the CDR3 is TGTGCCAGCAGTGAGGCTCCCCGCCGGGGGACCCAGTACTTC.

J is TRBJ1-2 and V is TRBV9; 7 bases match TRBD1. The CDR3 extends over 13 amino acids. Germline V gives CDR1 SGDLS, CDR2 YYNGEE. Trimming cost V 4 bases and J 3 bases; bases outside gene matches: 3. CDR3 in amino acids: CASSQTGYYGYTF. In nucleotides, the CDR3 is TGTGCCAGCAGCCAGACAGGGTACTATGGCTACACCTTC.

This clone was detected a few times. The chain combines TRBV28 with TRBJ1-2; 8 nucleotides align to TRBD1. This CDR3 spans 18 amino acids. The V and J ends lost 6 bases and 7 bases, in that order; junction bases with no gene match: 22. The germline V gene has CDR1 MDHEN and CDR2 SYDVKM. The CDR3 loop reads CASSPFGGGPDRDFGYTF. The CDR3 nucleotides read TGTGCCAGCAGCCCATTTGGAGGAGGGCCGGACAGGGACTTTGGCTACACCTTC.

The V and J genes are TRBV2 and TRBJ2-7; 9 bases line up with TRBD1. The CDR3 has 12 amino acids. Germline lookup yields CDR1 SNHLY and CDR2 FYNNEI. Trimming at V came to 5 bases and at J to 12 bases, leaving 8 bases not matched to a gene. The CDR3 spells CASSRDRERGYF. The CDR3 region has the DNA TGTGCCAGCAGTCGGGACAGGGAGAGGGGGTACTTC.

This sequence joins TRBV4-1 and TRBJ2-1, with a possible D match to TRBD2 (6 bases). V shed 0 bases and J shed 10 bases, with 22 bases lying between them. The V gene's germline CDR1 is MGHRA and CDR2 YSYEKL. There are 17 residues in the CDR3. In DNA form, the CDR3 reads TGCGCCAGCAGCCAAGAGGATGGGTTCAGTGGGGCGGGGGAGCAGTTCTTC. Translation: CASSQEDGFSGAGEQFF.

This clone occurred a few times. The chain recombines TRBV5-6 with TRBJ1-4; D might be TRBD1 (6 bases). V was cut by 2 bases and J by 3 bases, with 17 bases left in between. CDR1 is SGHDT, CDR2 YYEEEE, per germline. CDR3 size: 17 residues. CDR3 sequence: CASSFLGALGANEKLFF. The CDR3 coding sequence is TGTGCCAGCAGCTTCCTGGGGGCGTTGGGAGCTAATGAAAAACTGTTTTTT.

V gene TRBV6-5 combines with J gene TRBJ2-3; D possibly corresponds to TRBD2 (5 bases). The length of the CDR3 is 13 residues. Germline lookup yields CDR1 MNHEY and CDR2 SVGAGI. The V and J ends lost 7 bases and 4 bases respectively, with 12 bases between them. The CDR3 region is CASTIPGADTQYF. The CDR3 DNA sequence: TGTGCCAGCACCATCCCCGGGGCAGATACGCAGTATTTT.

Here the CDR3 DNA reads TGTGCCAGCAGCCTAGGACTAGCGGGGGGAGCCGCAGATACGCAGTATTTT. The encoded protein is CASSLGLAGGAADTQYF. The chain carries TRBV11-2 and TRBJ2-3; 14 positions agree with TRBD2. CDR3 size: 17 residues. V was clipped by 5 bases and J by 4 bases; unmatched bases: 8. Per the germline V gene, CDR1 is SGHAT and CDR2 is FQNNGV. The full variable domain, in which reference TRBV11-2 and TRBJ2-3 provide the parts outside the CDR3, is EAGVAQSPRYKIIEKRQSVAFWCNPISGHATLYWYQQILGQGPKLLIQFQNNGVVDDSQLPKDRFSAERLKGVDSTLKIQPAKLEDSAVYLCASSLGLAGGAADTQYFGPGTRLTVL.

The chain carries TRBV5-6 and TRBJ1-4; TRBD1 might be the D (6 bases). Germline loops: CDR1 SGHDT, CDR2 YYEEEE. Trimming shortened V by 2 bases and J by 7 bases, and 9 bases separated the two germline ends. CDR3 length: 13 amino acids. In DNA form, the CDR3 reads TGTGCCAGCAGCTTCCAGGGGCGTGAAAAACTGTTTTTT. This translates into CASSFQGREKLFF.

CDR3 coding DNA: TGTGCCAGTAGTCCCCTCGGGAGAAACACTGAAGCTTTCTTT. This encodes CASSPLGRNTEAFF. This chain uses TRBV19 with TRBJ1-1, with D unresolved. Per the germline V gene, CDR1 is LNHDA and CDR2 is SQIVND (reference sequence). Trimming removed 5 bases at V and 2 bases at J, with 12 bases between. There are 14 residues in the CDR3.

In its sample, this clone was seen a few times. The V call is TRBV19, the J call TRBJ1-4; 10 bases agree with TRBD1. Germline V lookup: CDR1 LNHDA, CDR2 SQIVND (reference sequence). The CDR3 has 15 residues. The trim removed 7 bases at V and 7 bases at J, leaving 9 bases unmatched. CDR3 in amino acids: CASTRRGTGAEKLFF. The CDR3 nucleotides read TGTGCCAGTACCAGGAGGGGGACAGGGGCTGAAAAACTGTTTTTT.

The chain combines TRBV30 with TRBJ1-6; 7 nucleotides match TRBD1. This CDR3 spans 16 amino acids. Trimming removed 0 bases from V and 6 bases from J; junction bases left unmatched: 8. In germline, CDR1 is GTSNPN, CDR2 SVGIG (reference sequence). The CDR3 loop is CAWSVLTGQTNSPLHF. Here the CDR3 DNA reads TGTGCCTGGAGTGTACTTACGGGACAGACTAATTCACCCCTCCACTTT.

J is TRBJ1-2 and V is TRBV11-2, with a possible D match to TRBD1 (5 bases). With 3 bases removed from V and 2 bases from J, the gap between germline ends came to 10 bases. The length of the CDR3 is 14 residues. Germline V gene data show CDR1 as SGHAT and CDR2 as FQNNGV. The CDR3 spells CASSFAGENYGYTF. For the CDR3, the DNA is TGTGCCAGCAGCTTCGCGGGGGAGAACTATGGCTACACCTTC. Variable domain in full (rest from reference TRBV11-2 and TRBJ1-2): EAGVAQSPRYKIIEKRQSVAFWCNPISGHATLYWYQQILGQGPKLLIQFQNNGVVDDSQLPKDRFSAERLKGVDSTLKIQPAKLEDSAVYLCASSFAGENYGYTFGSGTRLTVV.

The gene calls are TRBV28 and TRBJ1-6; 8 nucleotides line up with TRBD1. The CDR3 is made up of 19 amino acids. The germline V gene has CDR1 MDHEN and CDR2 SYDVKM. The junction had 18 bases not matched to a gene; V was cut back by 2 bases and J by 9 bases. CDR3 nucleotide sequence: TGTGCCAGCAGTTTACCTCTTACGGGACGCGACAGGGGTCGTTCACCCCTCCACTTT. Translation gives CASSLPLTGRDRGRSPLHF.

This clone turned up a few times. The chain recombines TRBV6-5 with TRBJ1-1, with TRBD1 identical over 9 bases. V lost 3 bases to trimming and J lost 4 bases; unmatched junction nucleotides: 6. Germline CDR1 and CDR2: MNHEY and SVGAGI. The CDR3 covers 15 residues. The CDR3 region is CASSYSQGAATEAFF. CDR3 DNA: TGTGCCAGCAGTTATTCACAGGGGGCAGCCACTGAAGCTTTCTTT.

The chain links TRBV7-9 to TRBJ1-2; tentatively, D is TRBD1 (6 bases). Between the trimmed V and J ends, which lost 2 bases and 6 bases, there was a span of 13 bases. Germline CDR1 and CDR2: SEHNR and FQNEAQ (reference sequence). The CDR3 sequence is 14 residues long. CDR3 in amino acids: CASSLSSAGDGYTF. CDR3 sequence (DNA): TGTGCCAGCAGCTTATCCTCTGCAGGGGATGGCTACACCTTC.

The V gene is TRBV7-9, the J gene TRBJ1-3, with D unresolved. Germline V CDR1 and CDR2: SEHNR, FQNEAQ (reference sequence). The CDR3 is 14 amino acids. Between the trimmed V and J ends, which lost 5 bases and 0 bases, there was a span of 8 bases. This CDR3 reads CASSRLSSGNTIYF. CDR3 bases: TGTGCCAGCAGCCGACTGAGCTCTGGAAACACCATATATTTT.

This clone was observed a few times. CDR3: CASSPWRIHEQFF. In nucleotides, the CDR3 is TGTGCCAGCAGTCCCTGGAGGATACATGAGCAGTTCTTC. This chain joins TRBV28 and TRBJ2-1; maybe TRBD2 (5 bases). The CDR3 has 13 residues. Germline CDR1 reads MDHEN; CDR2 reads SYDVKM. V dropped 5 bases and J dropped 8 bases, with 13 bases sitting between them.

This CDR3 is CASSQDRSRVNQPQHF. CDR3 sequence (DNA): TGCGCCAGCAGCCAAGATCGGTCCAGGGTCAATCAGCCCCAGCATTTT. The genes are TRBV4-3 and TRBJ1-5; D possibly corresponds to TRBD1 (5 bases). Trimming left V 0 bases short and J 3 bases short, with 12 bases between. The CDR3 is made up of 16 amino acids. Germline lookup yields CDR1 LGHNA and CDR2 YSLEER.

This clone was found a few times. The chain couples TRBV28 to TRBJ1-2, with 7 bases that match TRBD1. Germline CDR1 is MDHEN and CDR2 is SYDVKM. V trimming: 5 bases; J trimming: 1 base; junction bases outside the gene matches: 4. The CDR3 sequence is 14 residues long. CDR3 sequence reads: CASSRGQSNYGYTF. CDR3 DNA sequence: TGTGCCAGCAGTCGGGGACAGAGTAACTATGGCTACACCTTC.

This chain links TRBV14 with TRBJ2-5; the match to TRBD2 covers 8 bases. Unmatched junction bases numbered 10, after V lost 2 bases and J lost 5 bases. The CDR3 contains 16 residues. The germline V gene has CDR1 SGHDN and CDR2 FVKESK. The CDR3 bases are TGTGCCAGCAGCCAACTTCTCGGGGGGGAAGTGGAGACCCAGTACTTC. Encoded protein: CASSQLLGGEVETQYF.

This chain joins TRBV6-6 and TRBJ1-1, with a possible D match to TRBD1 (6 bases). Germline CDR1 MNHNY, CDR2 SVGAGI (reference sequence). Trimming removed 2 bases from V and 2 bases from J, with 9 bases in between. The CDR3 spans 14 residues. The CDR3 here is CASSYGTTNTEAFF. The CDR3 nucleotides are TGTGCCAGCAGTTACGGGACAACTAACACTGAAGCTTTCTTT.

The gene calls are TRBV10-3 and TRBJ1-3, with 8 bases matching TRBD1. This CDR3 spans 16 amino acids. The germline V gene encodes CDR1 ENHRY and CDR2 SYGVKD. The ends lost 7 bases at V and 0 bases at J; junction bases unmatched: 8. As DNA, the CDR3 is TGTGCCATCATGGACAGGGCATCCCTCTCTGGAAACACCATATATTTT. Amino acid sequence: CAIMDRASLSGNTIYF.

On this clone itself: The same CDR3 arises from other DNA sequences in this sample as well. J is TRBJ1-2 and V is TRBV28, with a weak D call TRBD1 (5 bases). The CDR3 has 13 amino acids. The germline V gene encodes CDR1 MDHEN and CDR2 SYDVKM. V was clipped by 3 bases and J by 7 bases, with 12 bases between them. In DNA form, the CDR3 reads TGTGCCAGCAGTTTGAGGCAGGGCGGTGGCTACACCTTC. This translates into CASSLRQGGGYTF.

The chain links TRBV28 to TRBJ1-2, with D unclear. Germline V gives CDR1 MDHEN, CDR2 SYDVKM. Trimming took off 3 bases at V and 1 base at J, with 12 bases between the two ends. This CDR3 region has 15 residues. The CDR3 DNA follows: TGTGCCAGCAGTTTGGAGGCTACACTTAACTATGGCTACACCTTC. Translated, it gives CASSLEATLNYGYTF.

This chain uses TRBV5-4 with TRBJ1-4; 8 nucleotides agree with TRBD1. Germline V gene data show CDR1 as SGHNT and CDR2 as YYREEE (reference sequence). This CDR3 has 16 amino acids. V was clipped by 4 bases and J by 4 bases; unmatched bases: 9. The CDR3 region is CASSADLTGVNEKLFF. Written as DNA, the CDR3 is TGTGCCAGCAGCGCCGACCTGACAGGGGTTAATGAAAAACTGTTTTTT.

The rearrangement links TRBV7-2 to TRBJ2-1; D gene uncertain. The CDR3 runs 12 residues. Germline CDR1 reads SGHTA; CDR2 reads FQGNSA. Between the trimmed V and J ends, which lost 6 bases and 5 bases, there was a span of 8 bases. CDR3 bases: TGTGCCAGCAGGGCCGCAAACAATGAGCAGTTCTTC. Amino acid sequence: CASRAANNEQFF.